This entry lists 2 T cell receptor beta chains sequenced from one sample in a study of PD-1 blockade in mismatch repair-deficient tumors. The protocol was immunoSEQ multiplex PCR, while the TCRdb copy is restricted to in-frame clones and leaves out a portion. The data show around 37,000 clones, approximately 88% seen once. Sequences were derived from PBMCs, sampled less than 40 weeks after starting pembrolizumab. The source of these receptors is an adult with mismatch repair-deficient cancer.

This sequence joins TRBV5-1 and TRBJ2-5; TRBD1 aligns across 7 bases. The CDR3 has 14 amino acids. Germline V CDR1 and CDR2: SGHRS, YFSETQ. The V segment lost 4 bases and the J segment 2 bases; nucleotides outside the gene matches: 5. CDR3 sequence reads: CASSQQGRQETQYF. The CDR3 region has the DNA TGCGCCAGCAGCCAACAGGGGCGGCAAGAGACCCAGTACTTC.

The J gene is TRBJ1-1, the V gene TRBV7-9; tentative D call: TRBD1 (6 bases). Trimming pared 2 bases from V and 5 bases from J, leaving 15 bases between. Germline V CDR1 and CDR2: SEHNR, FQNEAQ (reference sequence). The CDR3 is 15 amino acids. CDR3 nucleotides: TGTGCCAGCAGCTTATTAGGGGGAAGTCTTACTGAAGCTTTCTTT. This translates into CASSLLGGSLTEAFF.